The 14 T cell receptor beta chains listed next were all sequenced from one sample in a study of identical twins. Each CDR3 protein gets one entry after TCRdb re-called the 5' RACE reads with MiXCR. The sample comprises fewer than 550,000 distinct CDR3 sequences, roughly an eighth of which are singletons, and around 0.98% rests with the top ten. This sample also appeared in a second study, on yellow fever vaccine responses in identical twins.

The sequencing input was CD4+ T cells sorted from blood. These receptors were taken from a young woman in good health.

This clonotype showed up many times. The rearrangement uses TRBV6-5 and TRBJ1-2, with TRBD1 as a possible D gene (5 bases). The CDR3 consists of 13 residues. CDR1 and CDR2 from the germline V gene are MNHEY and SVGAGI. Trimming left V 2 bases short and J 1 base short, with 5 bases between. The CDR3 DNA is TGTGCCAGCAGTTACGGGGGTAACTATGGCTACACCTTC. Its protein is CASSYGGNYGYTF.

This chain connects TRBV6-1 to TRBJ2-7; the match to TRBD2 covers 13 bases. CDR1 MNHNS and CDR2 SASEGT come from the germline V gene. There are 16 residues in the CDR3. V lost 5 bases, J lost 2 bases, and 6 bases stayed unmatched. For the CDR3, the DNA is TGTGCCAGCAGTAGGACTAGCGGGAGTAATACCTACGAGCAGTACTTC. Translation: CASSRTSGSNTYEQYF.

This chain uses TRBV2 with TRBJ2-6; 8 positions match TRBD1. The CDR3 runs 15 residues. Looked up from germline, CDR1 is SNHLY and CDR2 is FYNNEI. Trimming removed 6 bases from V and 6 bases from J; junction bases left unmatched: 7. The CDR3 nucleotides are TGTGCCAGCAGGGACAGGGAGATTGAGGCCAACGTCCTGACTTTC. Translating it yields CASRDREIEANVLTF.

The genes are TRBV10-3 and TRBJ2-2; TRBD2 matches at 9 bases. V was pared by 7 bases and J by 6 bases, with 6 bases of the junction left unmatched. There are 14 residues in the CDR3. Germline CDR1 ENHRY, CDR2 SYGVKD. The CDR3 loop reads CAITASGDSGELFF. For the CDR3, the DNA is TGTGCCATCACCGCTAGCGGGGACTCCGGGGAGCTGTTTTTT.

This clonotype was detected a few times. The rearrangement links TRBV5-1 to TRBJ1-5; the match to TRBD1 covers 9 bases. With 4 bases clipped from V and 9 bases from J, the junction kept 11 bases outside the gene matches. The CDR3 extends over 15 amino acids. CDR1 is SGHRS and CDR2 is YFSETQ in the germline V gene. The CDR3 loop is CASSPGTGPFGPQHF. DNA for the CDR3: TGCGCCAGCAGCCCCGGGACAGGGCCGTTTGGGCCCCAGCATTTT.

This clonotype was picked up many times. The chain is built from TRBV3-1 and TRBJ2-1; 10 bases fit TRBD2. V shed 1 base, J shed 9 bases, and the junction held 6 bases outside the gene matches. The CDR3 is 15 residues long. Germline CDR1 reads LGHDT; CDR2 reads YNNKEL (reference sequence). The DNA for the CDR3 is TGTGCCAGCAGCCAAGGACTAGCGGGTTCCGGTGAGCAGTTCTTC. Its translation: CASSQGLAGSGEQFF.

This clonotype turned up a few times. The rearrangement joins TRBV5-6 to TRBJ2-7; 11 nucleotides agree with TRBD2. V gave up 4 bases and J gave up 6 bases; unmatched junction bases: 15. Germline V lookup: CDR1 SGHDT, CDR2 YYEEEE. The CDR3 is made up of 17 amino acids. The CDR3 reads CASSKTSGSPLFIEQYF. In DNA, the CDR3 is TGTGCCAGCAGCAAAACTAGCGGGAGTCCTCTTTTTATCGAGCAGTACTTC.

The chain uses TRBV29-1 and TRBJ2-7; 12 bases map to TRBD1. The CDR3 has 14 residues. The trim removed 6 bases at V and 1 base at J, leaving 4 bases unmatched. Germline CDR1 is SQVTM and CDR2 is ANQGSEA. CDR3 residues: CSVRGQGASYEQYF. The CDR3 DNA reads as TGCAGCGTACGGGGACAGGGGGCTTCCTACGAGCAGTACTTC.

The chain carries TRBV6-5 and TRBJ2-1; D is ambiguous. From germline, CDR1 is MNHEY and CDR2 SVGAGI. CDR3 length: 12 residues. V lost 6 bases to trimming and J lost 10 bases, with 13 bases between them. The CDR3 loop is CASSSSVGEQFF. The CDR3 DNA is TGTGCCAGCAGCTCCTCCGTAGGGGAGCAGTTCTTC.

V and J are TRBV7-9 and TRBJ2-7; weak D call: TRBD1 (5 bases). The CDR3 runs 15 residues. Germline loops: CDR1 SEHNR, CDR2 FQNEAQ (reference sequence). Trimming stripped 4 bases from V and 3 bases from J, with 16 bases between. CDR3 in amino acids: CASSSSLGRNYEQYF. The CDR3 nucleotides are TGTGCCAGCAGCTCCTCCTTGGGGCGAAACTACGAGCAGTACTTC.

This clonotype came up many times. J is TRBJ2-7 and V is TRBV4-1, with a tentative D call TRBD2 (5 bases). V was trimmed by 1 base and J by 4 bases, leaving 8 bases between them. CDR3 length: 13 residues. CDR1 is MGHRA and CDR2 is YSYEKL in the germline V gene. The CDR3, as DNA: TGCGCCAGCAGCCAAGTCGGAGGATACGAGCAGTACTTC. Residues: CASSQVGGYEQYF.

In its sample, this clonotype was seen a few times. The chain links TRBV6-5 to TRBJ1-4; D possibly corresponds to TRBD1 (6 bases). Germline CDR1 reads MNHEY; CDR2 reads SVGAGI. CDR3 length: 15 residues. Between the trimmed V and J ends, which lost 0 bases and 7 bases, there was a span of 12 bases. The DNA of the CDR3 is TGTGCCAGCAGTTACTCAGCGGGGGCGCGTGAAAAACTGTTTTTT. It encodes CASSYSAGAREKLFF.

This clonotype was detected a few times. This chain joins TRBV10-3 and TRBJ1-1, with unresolved D. This CDR3 is 14 amino acids long. V was cut by 0 bases and J by 0 bases, with 5 bases left in between. Per the germline V gene, CDR1 is ENHRY and CDR2 is SYGVKD. The CDR3 protein is CAISESIVNTEAFF. The CDR3 nucleotides are TGTGCCATCAGTGAGTCGATCGTGAACACTGAAGCTTTCTTT.

The V call is TRBV29-1, the J call TRBJ2-3; the match to TRBD2 covers 7 bases. Germline CDR1 SQVTM, CDR2 ANQGSEA. The trim removed 8 bases at V and 0 bases at J, leaving 17 bases unmatched. The CDR3 is 17 residues long. CDR3 sequence: CSLLGGERSGSTDTQYF. The CDR3 DNA reads as TGCAGCCTCCTGGGGGGGGAACGAAGCGGCAGCACAGATACGCAGTATTTT.